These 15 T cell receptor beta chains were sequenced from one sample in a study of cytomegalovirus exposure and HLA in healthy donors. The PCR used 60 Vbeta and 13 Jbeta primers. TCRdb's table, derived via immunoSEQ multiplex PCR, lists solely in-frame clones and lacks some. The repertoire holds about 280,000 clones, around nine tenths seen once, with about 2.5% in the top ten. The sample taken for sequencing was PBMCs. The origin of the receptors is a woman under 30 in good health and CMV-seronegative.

In DNA, the CDR3 is TGCGCCAGCAGCCAGACTGCCGAGAACACTGAAGCTTTCTTT. Amino acids: CASSQTAENTEAFF. The chain couples TRBV4-1 to TRBJ1-1; D not certain. Germline lookup yields CDR1 MGHRA and CDR2 YSYEKL. Trimming shortened V by 3 bases and J by 1 base, and 9 bases separated the two germline ends. This CDR3 has 14 amino acids.

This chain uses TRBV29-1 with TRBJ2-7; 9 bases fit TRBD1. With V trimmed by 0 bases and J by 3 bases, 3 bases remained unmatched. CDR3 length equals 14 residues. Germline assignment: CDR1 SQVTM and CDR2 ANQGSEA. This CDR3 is CSVEDPGQGYEQYF. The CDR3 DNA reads TGCAGCGTTGAAGATCCGGGACAGGGCTACGAGCAGTACTTC.

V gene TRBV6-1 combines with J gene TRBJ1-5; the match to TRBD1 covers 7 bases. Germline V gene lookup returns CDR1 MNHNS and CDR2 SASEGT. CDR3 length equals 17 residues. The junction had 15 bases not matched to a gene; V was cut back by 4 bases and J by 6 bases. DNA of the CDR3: TGTGCCAGCAGTGCTGCTAGGGGGCAGGCAAAGGCTCAGCCCCAGCATTTT. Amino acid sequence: CASSAARGQAKAQPQHF.

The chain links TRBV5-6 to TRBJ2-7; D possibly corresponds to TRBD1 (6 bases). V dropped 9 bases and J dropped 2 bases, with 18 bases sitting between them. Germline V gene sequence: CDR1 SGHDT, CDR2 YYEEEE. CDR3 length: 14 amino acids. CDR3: CATRRQGITYEQYF. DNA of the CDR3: TGTGCCACCCGGAGGCAGGGGATTACCTACGAGCAGTACTTC.

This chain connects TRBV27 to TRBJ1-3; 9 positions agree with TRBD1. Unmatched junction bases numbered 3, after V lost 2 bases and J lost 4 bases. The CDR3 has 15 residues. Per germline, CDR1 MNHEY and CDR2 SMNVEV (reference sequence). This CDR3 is CASSLGTGFGNTIYF. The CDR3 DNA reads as TGTGCCAGCAGTTTAGGGACAGGGTTCGGAAACACCATATATTTT.

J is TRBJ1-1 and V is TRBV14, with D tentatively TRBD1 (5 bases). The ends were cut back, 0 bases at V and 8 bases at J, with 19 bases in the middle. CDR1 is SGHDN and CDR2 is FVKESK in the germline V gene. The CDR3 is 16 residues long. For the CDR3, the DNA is TGTGCCAGCAGCCAAGATCTTGGGACTATTGGTGCGGAAGCTTTCTTT. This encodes CASSQDLGTIGAEAFF.

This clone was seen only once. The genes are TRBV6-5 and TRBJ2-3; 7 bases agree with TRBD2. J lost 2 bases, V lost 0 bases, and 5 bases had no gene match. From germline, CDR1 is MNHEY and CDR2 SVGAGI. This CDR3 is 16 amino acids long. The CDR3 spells CASSYSTSSFTDTQYF. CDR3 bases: TGTGCCAGCAGTTACTCGACTAGCTCCTTCACAGATACGCAGTATTTT.

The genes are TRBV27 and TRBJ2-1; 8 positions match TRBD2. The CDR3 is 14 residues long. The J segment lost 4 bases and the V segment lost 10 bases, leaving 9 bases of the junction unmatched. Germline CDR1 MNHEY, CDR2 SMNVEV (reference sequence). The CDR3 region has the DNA TGTGCCACCCTTAGCGGGGATTCTTACAATGAGCAGTTCTTC. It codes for CATLSGDSYNEQFF.

CDR3 in DNA: TGTGCCAGCAGTGAAGCCTTCGGTGGCTACGAGCAGTACTTC. Its protein is CASSEAFGGYEQYF. This chain uses TRBV6-1 with TRBJ2-7; D not resolved. This CDR3 comprises 14 residues. Deletions cut 0 bases from V and 3 bases from J, with 9 bases between. Germline V gene sequence: CDR1 MNHNS, CDR2 SASEGT.

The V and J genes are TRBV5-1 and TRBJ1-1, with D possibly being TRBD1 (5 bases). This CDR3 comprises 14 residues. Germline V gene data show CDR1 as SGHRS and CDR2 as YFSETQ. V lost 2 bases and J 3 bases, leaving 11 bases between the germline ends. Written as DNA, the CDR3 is TGCGCCAGCAGCTTAGAATGGGGGGACACTGAAGCTTTCTTT. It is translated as CASSLEWGDTEAFF.

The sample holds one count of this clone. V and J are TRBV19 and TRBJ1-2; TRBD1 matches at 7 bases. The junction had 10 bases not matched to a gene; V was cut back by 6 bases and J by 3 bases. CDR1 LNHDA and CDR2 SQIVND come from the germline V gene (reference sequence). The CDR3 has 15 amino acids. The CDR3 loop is CASRQQGMGYYGYTF. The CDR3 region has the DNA TGTGCCAGTAGACAACAGGGGATGGGCTACTATGGCTACACCTTC.

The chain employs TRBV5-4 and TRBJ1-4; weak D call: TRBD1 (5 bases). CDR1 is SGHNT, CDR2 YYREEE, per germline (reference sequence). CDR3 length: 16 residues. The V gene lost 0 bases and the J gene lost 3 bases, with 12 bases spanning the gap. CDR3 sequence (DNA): TGTGCCAGCAGCTTGGTAGGGTCGGGGGCTAATGAAAAACTGTTTTTT. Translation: CASSLVGSGANEKLFF.

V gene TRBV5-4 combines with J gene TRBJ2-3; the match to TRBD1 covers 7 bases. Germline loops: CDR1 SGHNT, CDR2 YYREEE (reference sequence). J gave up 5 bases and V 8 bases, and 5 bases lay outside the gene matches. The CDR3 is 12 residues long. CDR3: CASHRGGDTQYF. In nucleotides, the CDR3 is TGTGCCAGTCACAGGGGCGGAGATACGCAGTATTTT.

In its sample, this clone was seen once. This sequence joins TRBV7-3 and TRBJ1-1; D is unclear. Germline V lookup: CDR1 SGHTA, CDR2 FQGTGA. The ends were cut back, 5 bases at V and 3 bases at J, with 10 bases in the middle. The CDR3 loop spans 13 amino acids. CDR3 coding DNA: TGTGCCAGCAGCCAAAAGCCCGACACTGAAGCTTTCTTT. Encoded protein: CASSQKPDTEAFF.

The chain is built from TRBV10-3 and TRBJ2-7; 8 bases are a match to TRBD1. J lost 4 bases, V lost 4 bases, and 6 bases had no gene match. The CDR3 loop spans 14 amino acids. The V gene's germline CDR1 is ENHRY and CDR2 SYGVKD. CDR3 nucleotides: TGTGCCATCAGTGTCGGGACAGGTGGTTACGAGCAGTACTTC. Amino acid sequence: CAISVGTGGYEQYF.